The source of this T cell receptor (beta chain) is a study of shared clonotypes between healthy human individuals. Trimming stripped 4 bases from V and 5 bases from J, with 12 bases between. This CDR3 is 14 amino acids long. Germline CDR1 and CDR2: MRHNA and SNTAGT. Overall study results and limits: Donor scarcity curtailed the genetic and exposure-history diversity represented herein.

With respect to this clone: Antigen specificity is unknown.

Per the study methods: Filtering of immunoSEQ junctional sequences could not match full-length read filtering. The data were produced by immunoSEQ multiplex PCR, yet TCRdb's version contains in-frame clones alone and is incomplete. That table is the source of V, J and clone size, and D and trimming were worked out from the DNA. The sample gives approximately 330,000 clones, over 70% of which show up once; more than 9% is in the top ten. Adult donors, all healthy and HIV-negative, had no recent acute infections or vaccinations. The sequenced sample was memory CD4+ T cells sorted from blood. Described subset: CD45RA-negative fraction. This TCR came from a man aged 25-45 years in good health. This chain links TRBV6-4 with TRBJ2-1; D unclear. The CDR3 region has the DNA TGTGCCAGCAGTGTCCAGCGAAGCGACAATGAGCAGTTCTTC. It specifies CASSVQRSDNEQFF.